Below are 32 T cell receptor beta chains sequenced from a single sample in a study of blood T cells in healthy people across ages. The authors ran a second PCR of roughly 6 to 12 cycles using a sample-barcoded 5' primer and a J-beta primer mix. TCRdb re-analysed the 5' RACE reads in MiXCR, keeping a single row per CDR3 protein. The profile shows 1 million to 1.2 million distinct CDR3 sequences, roughly two fifths of them singletons. Sequences were obtained from blood. These receptor sequences come from a man younger than 35 in good health.

The chain recombines TRBV20-1 with TRBJ1-6; no firm D call. V was clipped by 2 bases and J by 5 bases, with 16 bases between them. CDR3 length: 16 residues. Looked up from germline, CDR1 is DFQATT and CDR2 is SNEGSKA (reference sequence). The CDR3 loop reads CSARRKGSSNNSPLHF. DNA for the CDR3: TGCAGTGCTAGACGGAAGGGATCATCAAATAATTCACCCCTCCACTTT.

The chain combines TRBV4-1 with TRBJ2-2; 9 bases map to TRBD2. CDR3 length equals 17 residues. Germline lookup yields CDR1 MGHRA and CDR2 YSYEKL. V was clipped by 0 bases and J by 3 bases; unmatched bases: 5. The CDR3 DNA follows: TGCGCCAGCAGCCAAGATGAGACTAGCGGATACACCGGGGAGCTGTTTTTT. Translation: CASSQDETSGYTGELFF.

The chain is built from TRBV4-3 and TRBJ1-5; 7 bases line up with TRBD1. CDR1 and CDR2 from the germline V gene are LGHNA and YSLEER. With V trimmed by 3 bases and J by 0 bases, 2 bases remained unmatched. The CDR3 sequence is 15 residues long. The CDR3 DNA follows: TGCGCCAGCAGCCAGGGACAGCATAGCAATCAGCCCCAGCATTTT. Amino acid sequence: CASSQGQHSNQPQHF.

The V gene is TRBV6-2 or TRBV6-3, the J gene TRBJ1-1; TRBD1 matches at 8 bases. The junction had 11 bases not matched to a gene; V was cut back by 2 bases and J by 0 bases. The CDR3 totals 18 residues. The germline CDR1 and CDR2 sequences are MNHEY and SVGEGT. This CDR3 reads CASSYIRGQGTMNTEAFF. CDR3 bases: TGTGCCAGCAGTTACATCAGAGGACAGGGCACTATGAACACTGAAGCTTTCTTT.

This clonotype turned up a few times. The rearrangement uses TRBV25-1 and TRBJ1-5; possibly TRBD1 for D (5 bases). From germline, CDR1 is MGHDK and CDR2 SYGVNS. V shed 3 bases and J shed 4 bases, with 10 bases lying between them. The CDR3 extends over 14 amino acids. CDR3 loop: CASSDRQLNQPQHF. For the CDR3, the DNA is TGTGCCAGCAGTGACCGACAGCTTAATCAGCCCCAGCATTTT.

The CDR3 here is CASSPEGVTETYEQYF. The CDR3 nucleotides read TGTGCCAGCAGCCCGGAAGGAGTAACCGAAACCTACGAGCAGTACTTC. The genes are TRBV4-2 and TRBJ2-4; D gene unclear. The assigned J gene may be wrong: the sequence end matches TRBJ2-7 better. CDR1 and CDR2 from the germline V gene are LGHNA and YNFKEQ. CDR3 length equals 16 residues.

The chain employs TRBV12-3 or TRBV12-4 and TRBJ2-3; perhaps D is TRBD1 or TRBD2 (5 bases each). The CDR3 covers 14 residues. V dropped 6 bases and J dropped 4 bases, with 14 bases sitting between them. The CDR3 region has the DNA TGTGCCAGCAGACTGTCCGGGGCGGCAGATACGCAGTATTTT. Amino acids: CASRLSGAADTQYF.

The chain carries TRBV12-3 or TRBV12-4 and TRBJ2-2, with D possibly being TRBD1 or TRBD2 (6 bases each). The length of the CDR3 is 17 residues. Trimming removed 5 bases at V and 3 bases at J, with 19 bases between. The CDR3 reads CASSATGTEGYTGELFF. The DNA of the CDR3 is TGTGCCAGCAGTGCAACAGGGACGGAGGGGTACACCGGGGAGCTGTTTTTT.

In this sample, this clonotype turned up a few times. The chain is built from TRBV7-2 and TRBJ2-4; 7 positions match TRBD2. The CDR3 runs 16 residues. Trimming took 4 bases from V and 8 from J; bases not matched to a gene: 14. The germline V gene encodes CDR1 SGHTA and CDR2 FQGNSA. CDR3 in amino acids: CASSSVVGLPRDIQYF. The CDR3, as DNA: TGTGCCAGCAGCTCGGTAGTGGGACTACCTAGAGACATTCAGTACTTC.

The chain has TRBV4-3 and TRBJ1-2; D remains unclear. Germline values: CDR1 LGHNA, CDR2 YSLEER. V gave up 0 bases and J gave up 3 bases, with 11 bases separating them. CDR3 length: 15 amino acids. The CDR3: CASSQDLPGDYGYTF. The DNA for the CDR3 is TGCGCCAGCAGCCAAGATCTGCCCGGGGACTATGGCTACACCTTC.

A remark on this clonotype: A much larger clone differs by one base, so this may be a read error. The chain uses TRBV3-1 and TRBJ2-1; D not resolved. Germline lookup yields CDR1 LGHDT and CDR2 YNNKEL (reference sequence). V was shortened by 4 bases and J by 10 bases, with 17 bases between the two germline ends. The CDR3 sequence is 14 residues long. The CDR3 loop is CASSPDFDNYEQFF. The CDR3 DNA sequence: TGTGCCAGCAGCCCGGATTTCGACAACTACGAGCAGTTCTTC.

The chain is built from TRBV4-1 and TRBJ2-7; D uncertain. Looked up from germline, CDR1 is MGHRA and CDR2 is YSYEKL. V gave up 0 bases and J gave up 1 base, with 10 bases separating them. The CDR3 loop spans 15 amino acids. In DNA form, the CDR3 reads TGCGCCAGCAGCCAAGAAGGATACGATTCCTACGAGCAGTACTTC. Encoded protein: CASSQEGYDSYEQYF.

The chain couples TRBV20-1 to TRBJ1-1, with D perhaps TRBD1 (5 bases). This CDR3 is built from 15 residues. Deletions cut 3 bases from V and 4 bases from J, with 18 bases between. Germline CDR1 and CDR2: DFQATT and SNEGSKA (reference sequence). Written as DNA, the CDR3 is TGCAGTGCTAGGGAATACCGGGACGGTGGCACTGAAGCTTTCTTT. Its translation: CSAREYRDGGTEAFF.

The V call is TRBV7-9, the J call TRBJ2-5; D perhaps matches TRBD1 (5 bases). V shed 3 bases and J shed 1 base, with 18 bases lying between them. CDR3 length: 17 amino acids. Germline CDR1 and CDR2: SEHNR and FQNEAQ (reference sequence). The CDR3: CASSLGWAGPIQETQYF. In DNA form, the CDR3 reads TGTGCCAGCAGCTTGGGCTGGGCAGGGCCTATCCAAGAGACCCAGTACTTC.

This clonotype was detected once. One base away lies a much larger clone, so this may be a sequencing read error. The chain joins TRBV7-2 to TRBJ2-1; no definite D call. CDR1 is SGHTA and CDR2 is FQGNSA in the germline V gene. Deletions cut 7 bases from V and 1 base from J, with 8 bases between. This CDR3 region has 13 residues. CDR3 coding DNA: TGTGCCAGCACCCCAAGGTCCTACAATGAGCAGTTCTTC. Translated: CASTPRSYNEQFF.

The chain carries TRBV10-3 and TRBJ2-7, with D uncertain. Germline V CDR1 and CDR2: ENHRY, SYGVKD. The CDR3 loop spans 14 amino acids. Trimming stripped 7 bases from V and 0 bases from J, with 13 bases between. The chain's CDR3 is CAITETPSSYEQYF. CDR3 coding DNA: TGTGCCATCACGGAGACTCCGAGCTCCTACGAGCAGTACTTC.

V and J are TRBV12-3 or TRBV12-4 and TRBJ2-7; 14 nucleotides line up with TRBD2. CDR3 size: 13 residues. Trimming cost V 5 bases and J 10 bases; bases outside gene matches: 4. The CDR3 region has the DNA TGTGCCAGCAGTGGGACTAGCGGGAGCGCCCAGTACTTC. This encodes CASSGTSGSAQYF.

The chain recombines TRBV20-1 with TRBJ2-5; D gene uncertain. V lost 4 bases to trimming and J lost 2 bases, with 8 bases between them. The germline V gene has CDR1 DFQATT and CDR2 SNEGSKA (reference sequence). The CDR3 is made up of 12 amino acids. The chain's CDR3 is CSAKASQETQYF. In nucleotides, the CDR3 is TGCAGTGCTAAGGCCAGTCAAGAGACCCAGTACTTC.

The J gene is TRBJ1-1, the V gene TRBV6-5; the D gene is possibly TRBD1 (6 bases). This CDR3 region has 14 residues. V shed 0 bases and J shed 4 bases, with 9 bases lying between them. Germline loops: CDR1 MNHEY, CDR2 SVGAGI. The CDR3 region is CASSYSKGGTEAFF. In DNA, the CDR3 is TGTGCCAGCAGTTACTCGAAGGGGGGCACTGAAGCTTTCTTT.

The rearrangement joins TRBV12-3 or TRBV12-4 to TRBJ1-1, with 8 bases aligning to TRBD1. J was trimmed by 4 bases and V by 4 bases; bases with no gene match: 8. The CDR3 is 15 residues long. The CDR3, as DNA: TGTGCCAGCAGTTGGGCGGACAGGGACGTCACTGAAGCTTTCTTT. Protein: CASSWADRDVTEAFF.

The chain uses TRBV28 and TRBJ2-3; 8 bases map to TRBD2. The V gene end was trimmed by 5 bases and the J gene end by 5 bases; junction bases not matched to a gene: 9. The length of the CDR3 is 15 residues. Germline V gives CDR1 MDHEN, CDR2 SYDVKM. As DNA, the CDR3 is TGTGCCAGCAGTCCAACCGGGACTAGTCGAGATACGCAGTATTTT. The encoded protein is CASSPTGTSRDTQYF.

The V call is TRBV20-1, the J call TRBJ2-7; the match to TRBD1 covers 7 bases. The germline gives CDR1 DFQATT, CDR2 SNEGSKA (reference sequence). V was clipped by 5 bases and J by 3 bases; unmatched bases: 7. The CDR3 runs to 13 residues. The CDR3 protein is CSAPNRGHYEQYF. The CDR3 nucleotides are TGCAGTGCTCCAAACAGGGGACACTACGAGCAGTACTTC.

The chain uses TRBV4-1 and TRBJ2-2; D perhaps matches TRBD1 (5 bases). The CDR3 is 15 amino acids. Trimming cost V 2 bases and J 4 bases, with 11 bases left between them. The germline V gene encodes CDR1 MGHRA and CDR2 YSYEKL. CDR3 loop: CASSQMDKSTGELFF. CDR3 in DNA: TGCGCCAGCAGCCAAATGGACAAATCCACCGGGGAGCTGTTTTTT.

This sequence joins TRBV5-6 and TRBJ1-1; weak D call: TRBD1 (5 bases). Germline V gene lookup returns CDR1 SGHDT and CDR2 YYEEEE. The CDR3 extends over 14 amino acids. The ends were cut back, 5 bases at V and 2 bases at J, with 13 bases in the middle. Here the CDR3 reads CASSQGSINTEAFF. The CDR3 region has the DNA TGTGCCAGCAGTCAGGGATCGATTAACACTGAAGCTTTCTTT.

The chain links TRBV12-3 or TRBV12-4 to TRBJ2-3; 7 positions match TRBD1. With V trimmed by 6 bases and J by 11 bases, 20 bases remained unmatched. The CDR3 consists of 16 residues. This CDR3 is CASRRTGSPRADVQYF. CDR3 nucleotide sequence: TGTGCCAGCAGAAGGACAGGCTCTCCTAGAGCAGATGTGCAGTATTTT.

This clonotype was observed a single time. The chain combines TRBV15 with TRBJ2-1; D might be TRBD2 (5 bases). The DNA end is a closer match to TRBJ2-7, so the J assignment may be wrong. This CDR3 comprises 15 residues. CDR1 and CDR2 from the germline V gene are LNHNV and YYDKDF (reference sequence). CDR3 in amino acids: CATSRDLGLYNEQYF. Written as DNA, the CDR3 is TGTGCCACCAGCAGAGATCTAGGACTGTACAATGAGCAGTACTTC.

This chain joins TRBV28 and TRBJ1-2; D gene uncertain. The V gene's germline CDR1 is MDHEN and CDR2 SYDVKM. The CDR3 length is 12 residues. V was trimmed by 3 bases and J by 8 bases, leaving 10 bases between them. The CDR3 protein is CASSFLGYGYTF. CDR3 sequence (DNA): TGTGCCAGCAGTTTCCTGGGCTACGGCTACACCTTC.

V is TRBV6-2 or TRBV6-3 and J is TRBJ1-4; unclear D gene. Trimming removed 4 bases at V and 3 bases at J, with 9 bases between. The CDR3 length is 14 residues. Germline loops: CDR1 MNHEY, CDR2 SVGEGT. CDR3 sequence reads: CASSFPWANEKLFF. Written as DNA, the CDR3 is TGTGCCAGCAGTTTCCCGTGGGCTAATGAAAAACTGTTTTTT.

This clonotype has just one count. The V and J genes are TRBV6-2 or TRBV6-3 and TRBJ2-1; 10 bases agree with TRBD2. The CDR3 is made up of 16 amino acids. V gave up 6 bases and J gave up 5 bases; unmatched junction bases: 10. Per the germline V gene, CDR1 is MNHEY and CDR2 is SVGEGT. CDR3 DNA: TGTGCCAGCAGCGAGCGATGGAGCGGGAGGGACAATGAGCAGTTCTTC. Residues: CASSERWSGRDNEQFF.

J is TRBJ2-7 and V is TRBV9; no definite D call. This CDR3 contains 14 residues. CDR1 and CDR2 from the germline V gene are SGDLS and YYNGEE. V lost 0 bases and J 5 bases, leaving 12 bases between the germline ends. CDR3 sequence (DNA): TGTGCCAGCAGCGTAGCTCAATTGAGTCACGAGCAGTACTTC. It specifies CASSVAQLSHEQYF.

Only a few counts were recorded for this clonotype. The J gene is TRBJ1-1, the V gene TRBV6-6, with D possibly being TRBD1 (5 bases). V was trimmed by 2 bases and J by 4 bases, leaving 11 bases between them. The CDR3 loop spans 14 amino acids. Germline V CDR1 and CDR2: MNHNY, SVGAGI (reference sequence). CDR3 region: CASSYGPGGTEAFF. CDR3 nucleotides: TGTGCCAGCAGTTACGGCCCGGGGGGCACTGAAGCTTTCTTT.

The genes are TRBV2 and TRBJ2-1; 8 bases map to TRBD1. CDR1 and CDR2 (germline): SNHLY, FYNNEI. The CDR3 runs to 15 residues. V gave up 5 bases and J gave up 8 bases; unmatched junction bases: 11. In DNA form, the CDR3 reads TGTGCCAGCAGTTTTACGGGACAGGTTCAAGATGAGCAGTTCTTC. Protein product: CASSFTGQVQDEQFF.